This T cell receptor beta chain appears in the sequencing data of a study of cytomegalovirus exposure and HLA in healthy donors. In germline, CDR1 is SGHNT, CDR2 YYREEE (reference sequence). The CDR3 sequence is 14 residues long. The V and J ends lost 1 base and 1 base respectively, with 8 bases between them. The primer mix had 60 Vbeta and 13 Jbeta primers. TCRdb's copy holds only in-frame clones and misses some; the assay was immunoSEQ multiplex PCR. The sample consists of 110,000 or so clones, approximately 11% of them appearing once. Turning to this clone: Its antigen remains unidentified.

Points from the study as a whole: In a later analysis, the majority of CMV-associated beta chains seemingly showed HLA restriction. Serostatus for CMV was the only available immune exposure information. It was assumed in the presence/absence analyses that sequencing depth was roughly uniform across donors. Of the V segments, some could not be distinguished, including TRBV6-2 and TRBV6-3, and were excluded.

Sequencing used PBMCs. This receptor was identified in a man between 40 and 49 years old in good health and CMV-seropositive. This chain links TRBV5-4 with TRBJ2-5; no reliable D call. The CDR3 bases are TGTGCCAGCAGCTTGATACAGTTCCAAGAGACCCAGTACTTC. This encodes CASSLIQFQETQYF. Filled out from reference TRBV5-4 and TRBJ2-5, the complete variable domain reads ETGVTQSPTHLIKTRGQQVTLRCSSQSGHNTVSWYQQALGQGPQFIFQYYREEENGRGNFPPRFSGLQFPNYSSELNVNALELDDSALYLCASSLIQFQETQYFGPGTRLLVL.